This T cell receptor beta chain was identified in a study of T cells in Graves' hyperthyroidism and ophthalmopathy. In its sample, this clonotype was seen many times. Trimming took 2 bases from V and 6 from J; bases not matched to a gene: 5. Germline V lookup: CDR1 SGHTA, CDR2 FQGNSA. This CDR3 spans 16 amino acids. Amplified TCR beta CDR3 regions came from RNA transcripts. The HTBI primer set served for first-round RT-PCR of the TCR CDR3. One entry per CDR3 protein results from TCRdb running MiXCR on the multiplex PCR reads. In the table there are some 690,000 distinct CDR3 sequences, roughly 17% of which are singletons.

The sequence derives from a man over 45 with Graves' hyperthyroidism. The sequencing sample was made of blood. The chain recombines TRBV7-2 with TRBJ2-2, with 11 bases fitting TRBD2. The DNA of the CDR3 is TGTGCCAGCAGCTTATGGTTAGCGGGAGGGCCCGGGGAGCTGTTTTTT. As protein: CASSLWLAGGPGELFF.